The 22 T cell receptor beta chains reported below all come from one sample, sequenced in a study of control samples from healthy donors and cancer patients. Assay: immunoSEQ multiplex PCR; the TCRdb copy retains only in-frame clones and omits some. There are over 100,000 clones in the sample; 80% to 95% occur only once, and about 2.5% lies in the top ten. The sequenced sample consisted of blood. These receptors came from a man in his forties or fifties in good health.

The chain has TRBV19 and TRBJ1-4; 8 nucleotides line up with TRBD1. There are 15 residues in the CDR3. Trimming cost V 5 bases and J 5 bases; bases outside gene matches: 7. CDR1 and CDR2 from the germline V gene are LNHDA and SQIVND (reference sequence). CDR3 region: CASSPGQGDNEKLFF. DNA for the CDR3: TGTGCCAGTAGTCCCGGACAGGGAGACAATGAAAAACTGTTTTTT.

Here the CDR3 DNA reads TGTGCCAGTAGTATTTCCAGCGGGGGGGCCCACGAGCAGTACTTC. This gives the protein CASSISSGGAHEQYF. The rearrangement links TRBV19 to TRBJ2-7, with TRBD2 matching 10 bases. Trimming took 3 bases from V and 5 from J; bases not matched to a gene: 7. This CDR3 contains 15 residues. Germline CDR1 reads LNHDA; CDR2 reads SQIVND (reference sequence).

V usage is TRBV5-1 and J usage is TRBJ2-7, with a possible D match to TRBD2 (5 bases). The CDR3 length is 14 residues. Germline assignment: CDR1 SGHRS and CDR2 YFSETQ. V lost 4 bases to trimming and J lost 0 bases, with 11 bases between them. The CDR3 loop reads CASSPSGSSYEQYF. The CDR3 region has the DNA TGCGCCAGCAGCCCGTCGGGATCCTCCTACGAGCAGTACTTC. The full variable domain, its missing parts supplied by reference TRBV5-1 and TRBJ2-7, is KAGVTQTPRYLIKTRGQQVTLSCSPISGHRSVSWYQQTPGQGLQFLFEYFSETQRNKGNFPGRFSGRQFSNSRSEMNVSTLELGDSALYLCASSPSGSSYEQYFGPGTRLTVT.

The chain has TRBV7-9 and TRBJ1-4; possibly TRBD1 for D (6 bases). Germline V CDR1 and CDR2: SEHNR, FQNEAQ (reference sequence). The CDR3 is 14 amino acids. The V and J ends lost 3 bases and 8 bases respectively, with 13 bases between them. This chain's CDR3 is CASSFTGIGEKLFF. The CDR3 DNA is TGTGCCAGCAGCTTCACAGGGATCGGAGAAAAACTGTTTTTT.

The chain has TRBV5-1 and TRBJ1-1; the match to TRBD1 covers 7 bases. Unmatched junction bases numbered 4, after V lost 4 bases and J lost 1 base. The CDR3 has 14 amino acids. CDR1 is SGHRS, CDR2 YFSETQ, per germline. The CDR3 DNA reads as TGCGCCAGCAGCAAGGGGACAGCGAACACTGAAGCTTTCTTT. This translates into CASSKGTANTEAFF.

V gene TRBV6-1 combines with J gene TRBJ2-7; D ambiguous. Germline V lookup: CDR1 MNHNS, CDR2 SASEGT. The CDR3 covers 13 residues. Trimming removed 0 bases from V and 12 bases from J, with 15 bases in between. CDR3 region: CASSEARPRLGYF. CDR3 DNA sequence: TGTGCCAGCAGTGAAGCCCGGCCGAGGTTAGGGTACTTC.

The chain couples TRBV7-8 to TRBJ1-4; maybe TRBD1 (5 bases). Germline V gives CDR1 SGHVS, CDR2 FQNEAQ. The CDR3 loop spans 16 amino acids. V was pared by 5 bases and J by 8 bases, with 21 bases between. The CDR3 sequence is CASSGVRGRGGEKLFF. The CDR3 nucleotides read TGTGCCAGCAGCGGAGTCCGAGGGAGGGGTGGAGAAAAACTGTTTTTT.

In this sample, this clone turned up once. Germline is not matched at one junction end, which may reflect a read error. The chain uses TRBV7-9 and TRBJ2-5, with 7 bases matching TRBD2. This CDR3 region has 13 residues. Germline V gives CDR1 SEHNR, CDR2 FQNEAQ (reference sequence). As DNA, the CDR3 is TGTGCCAGCAGCATAGCGGGCCAAGAGACCCAGTACTTC. Residues: CASSIAGQETQYF.

The rearrangement joins TRBV3-1 (or the pseudogene TRBV3-2) to TRBJ2-3; 8 bases fit TRBD1. The CDR3 covers 14 residues. Trimming cost V 5 bases and J 7 bases; bases outside gene matches: 8. Germline V lookup: CDR1 LGHDT, CDR2 YNNKEL (reference sequence). CDR3 sequence (DNA): TGTGCCAGCAGCTCACTGGGACAGGCAAATACGCAGTATTTT. It is translated as CASSSLGQANTQYF.

The genes are TRBV7-2 and TRBJ2-7; D is perhaps TRBD1 or TRBD2 (6 bases each). The germline V gene encodes CDR1 SGHTA and CDR2 FQGNSA. Deletions cut 5 bases from V and 3 bases from J, with 17 bases between. The CDR3 length is 15 residues. The DNA for the CDR3 is TGTGCCAGCAGCCAAGGGGGGTGGTCCTTCTACGAGCAGTACTTC. Translation: CASSQGGWSFYEQYF. The variable domain in full, with the rest retrieved from reference TRBV7-2 and TRBJ2-7, is GAGVSQSPSNKVTEKGKDVELRCDPISGHTALYWYRQSLGQGLEFLIYFQGNSAPDKSGLPSDRFSAERTGGSVSTLTIQRTQQEDSAVYLCASSQGGWSFYEQYFGPGTRLTVT.

Regarding this clone: This specimen includes other DNA sequences encoding the same CDR3. J is TRBJ2-5 and V is TRBV3-1 (or the pseudogene TRBV3-2); D is undetermined. This CDR3 has 13 amino acids. Between the trimmed V and J ends, which lost 0 bases and 6 bases, there was a span of 8 bases. Germline V gene data show CDR1 as LGHDT and CDR2 as YNNKEL (reference sequence). CDR3 sequence: CASSQELGKTQYF. The DNA for the CDR3 is TGTGCCAGCAGCCAAGAGTTGGGAAAGACCCAGTACTTC.

The chain recombines TRBV5-4 with TRBJ1-6; D uncertain. The germline V gene has CDR1 SGHNT and CDR2 YYREEE (reference sequence). CDR3 size: 14 residues. V was cut by 6 bases and J by 7 bases, with 14 bases left in between. CDR3 in amino acids: CASTSEGTNSPLHF. Here the CDR3 DNA reads TGTGCCAGCACCTCCGAGGGTACAAATTCACCCCTCCACTTT. The complete variable domain, with remaining parts taken from reference TRBV5-4 and TRBJ1-6, reads ETGVTQSPTHLIKTRGQQVTLRCSSQSGHNTVSWYQQALGQGPQFIFQYYREEENGRGNFPPRFSGLQFPNYSSELNVNALELDDSALYLCASTSEGTNSPLHFGNGTRLTVT.

The chain is built from TRBV3-1 (or the pseudogene TRBV3-2) and TRBJ2-7, with a tentative D call TRBD2 (5 bases). Germline CDR1 reads LGHDT; CDR2 reads YNNKEL (reference sequence). The germline V and J ends were trimmed by 4 bases and 6 bases, with 10 bases remaining between them. This CDR3 region has 12 residues. The CDR3 sequence is CASSRSGSEQYF. In nucleotides, the CDR3 is TGTGCCAGCAGCCGTTCGGGGAGCGAGCAGTACTTC.

V is TRBV6-2 or TRBV6-3 and J is TRBJ1-3; D unclear. Germline CDR1 is MNHEY and CDR2 is SVGEGT. This CDR3 is 13 amino acids long. V dropped 2 bases and J dropped 10 bases, with 12 bases sitting between them. CDR3 nucleotides: TGTGCCAGCAGTTACGGCGGGATGACGACCATATATTTT. It translates to CASSYGGMTTIYF.

This clone was recorded only once. This chain uses TRBV2 with TRBJ2-1; possible D gene TRBD2, 7 bases. Trimming removed 7 bases at V and 0 bases at J, with 19 bases between. CDR1 is SNHLY and CDR2 is FYNNEI in the germline V gene. The CDR3 runs to 17 residues. The DNA for the CDR3 is TGTGCCAGCACAGACGGGGGAGGGGGGCTCTCCTACAATGAGCAGTTCTTC. As protein: CASTDGGGGLSYNEQFF.

The V gene is TRBV7-2, the J gene TRBJ2-7; 8 bases line up with TRBD1. The trim removed 2 bases at V and 5 bases at J, leaving 5 bases unmatched. The germline V gene has CDR1 SGHTA and CDR2 FQGNSA. This CDR3 region has 14 residues. DNA for the CDR3: TGTGCCAGCAGCTTATGGACAGGGATAAACGAGCAGTACTTC. Translation: CASSLWTGINEQYF.

The chain combines TRBV6-5 with TRBJ2-2; perhaps TRBD2 as D (5 bases). V dropped 6 bases and J dropped 4 bases, with 12 bases sitting between them. CDR3 length: 14 amino acids. The germline CDR1 and CDR2 sequences are MNHEY and SVGAGI. The DNA of the CDR3 is TGTGCCAGCAGCGCAAGCGGTCGCACCGGGGAGCTGTTTTTT. Amino acids: CASSASGRTGELFF.

V and J are TRBV7-9 and TRBJ2-1; 12 bases are shared with TRBD2. The CDR3 sequence is 15 residues long. From germline, CDR1 is SEHNR and CDR2 FQNEAQ (reference sequence). J lost 6 bases, V lost 3 bases, and 3 bases had no gene match. Here the CDR3 DNA reads TGTGCCAGCAGCTTTCTAGCGGGGGGGCGCAATGAGCAGTTCTTC. Translating it yields CASSFLAGGRNEQFF.

The chain recombines TRBV7-9 with TRBJ1-2, with 8 positions matching TRBD1. The CDR3 is 15 amino acids. CDR1 is SEHNR and CDR2 is FQNEAQ in the germline V gene (reference sequence). J was trimmed by 2 bases and V by 5 bases; bases with no gene match: 7. The CDR3 coding sequence is TGTGCCAGCAGCCCATGGGACAGGCCAAACTATGGCTACACCTTC. Amino acids: CASSPWDRPNYGYTF.

V usage is TRBV7-6 and J usage is TRBJ2-3; D is uncertain. Germline V CDR1 and CDR2: SGHVS, FNYEAQ. CDR3 length: 16 amino acids. Trimming removed 0 bases from V and 0 bases from J, with 10 bases in between. This CDR3 reads CASSLADGTSTDTQYF. The CDR3 DNA sequence: TGTGCCAGCAGCTTAGCGGACGGAACTAGCACAGATACGCAGTATTTT.

V gene TRBV19 combines with J gene TRBJ1-2; D gene uncertain. Deletions cut 5 bases from V and 7 bases from J, with 17 bases between. CDR1 LNHDA and CDR2 SQIVND come from the germline V gene (reference sequence). The CDR3 length is 14 residues. The CDR3 loop is CASSPVSASGGYTF. Here the CDR3 DNA reads TGTGCCAGTAGTCCCGTTTCAGCCTCTGGTGGCTACACCTTC.

The chain has TRBV30 and TRBJ1-1, with unresolved D. V was pared by 4 bases and J by 5 bases, with 11 bases between. In germline, CDR1 is GTSNPN, CDR2 SVGIG (reference sequence). The CDR3 sequence is 12 residues long. The CDR3: CAWTALGTEAFF. CDR3 DNA sequence: TGTGCCTGGACAGCCCTGGGGACTGAAGCTTTCTTT. Full variable domain (missing parts from reference TRBV30 and TRBJ1-1): SQTIHQWPATLVQPVGSPLSLECTVEGTSNPNLYWYRQAAGRGLQLLFYSVGIGQISSEVPQNLSASRPQDRQFILSSKKLLLSDSGFYLCAWTALGTEAFFGQGTRLTVV.